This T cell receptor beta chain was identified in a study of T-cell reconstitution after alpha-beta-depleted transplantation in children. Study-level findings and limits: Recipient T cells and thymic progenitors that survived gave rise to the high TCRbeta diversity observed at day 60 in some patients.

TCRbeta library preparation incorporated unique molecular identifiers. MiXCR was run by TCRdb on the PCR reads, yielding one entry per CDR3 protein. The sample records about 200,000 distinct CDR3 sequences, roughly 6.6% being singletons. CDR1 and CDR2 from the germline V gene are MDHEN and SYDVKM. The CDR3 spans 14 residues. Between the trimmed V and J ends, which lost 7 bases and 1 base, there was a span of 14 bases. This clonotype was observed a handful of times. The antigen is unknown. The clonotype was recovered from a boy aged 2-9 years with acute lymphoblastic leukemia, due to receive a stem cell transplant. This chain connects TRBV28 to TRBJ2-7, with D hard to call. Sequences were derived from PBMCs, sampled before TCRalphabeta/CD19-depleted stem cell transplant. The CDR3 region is CASTLRTVSYEQYF. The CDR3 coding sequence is TGTGCCAGCACACTCAGGACGGTTTCCTACGAGCAGTACTTC.